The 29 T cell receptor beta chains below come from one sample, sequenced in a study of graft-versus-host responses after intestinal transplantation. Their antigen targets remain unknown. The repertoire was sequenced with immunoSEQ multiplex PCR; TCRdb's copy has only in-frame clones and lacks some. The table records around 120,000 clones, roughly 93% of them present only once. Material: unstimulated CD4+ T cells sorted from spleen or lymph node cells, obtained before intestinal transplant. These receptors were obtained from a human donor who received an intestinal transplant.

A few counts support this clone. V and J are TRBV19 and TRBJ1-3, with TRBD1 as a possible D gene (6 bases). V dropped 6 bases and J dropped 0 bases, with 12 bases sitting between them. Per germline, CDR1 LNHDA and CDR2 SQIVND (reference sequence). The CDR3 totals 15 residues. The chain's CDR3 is CASRQDRSSGNTIYF. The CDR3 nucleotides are TGTGCCAGTAGGCAAGACAGGAGCTCTGGAAACACCATATATTTT.

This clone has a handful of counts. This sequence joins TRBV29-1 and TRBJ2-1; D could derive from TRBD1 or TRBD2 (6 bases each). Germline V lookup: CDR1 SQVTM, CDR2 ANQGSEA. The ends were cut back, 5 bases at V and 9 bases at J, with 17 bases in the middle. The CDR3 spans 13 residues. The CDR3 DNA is TGCAGCGTTTATTTAGGGGGGAATGGTGAGCAGTTCTTC. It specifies CSVYLGGNGEQFF.

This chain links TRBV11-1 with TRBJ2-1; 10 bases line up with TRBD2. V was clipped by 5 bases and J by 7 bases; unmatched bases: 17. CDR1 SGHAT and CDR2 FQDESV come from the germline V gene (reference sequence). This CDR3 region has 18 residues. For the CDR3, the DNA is TGTGCCAGCAGCCCTCTCCCAAAATCTAGCGGGAGCAAGAATGAGCAGTTCTTC. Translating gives CASSPLPKSSGSKNEQFF.

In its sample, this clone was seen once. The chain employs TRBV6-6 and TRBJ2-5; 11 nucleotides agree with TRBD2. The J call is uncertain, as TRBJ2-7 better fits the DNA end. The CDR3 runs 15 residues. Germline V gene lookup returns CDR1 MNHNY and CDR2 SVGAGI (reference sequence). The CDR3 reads CASSDALAGAYEQYF. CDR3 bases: TGTGCCAGCAGCGACGCACTAGCGGGAGCCTACGAGCAGTACTTC.

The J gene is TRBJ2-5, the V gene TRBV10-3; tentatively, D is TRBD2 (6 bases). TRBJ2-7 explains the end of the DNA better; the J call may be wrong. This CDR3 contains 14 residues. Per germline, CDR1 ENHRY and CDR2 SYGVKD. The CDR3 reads CATRENSGPYEQYF. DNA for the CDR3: TGTGCCACTAGAGAGAATAGCGGCCCCTACGAGCAGTACTTC.

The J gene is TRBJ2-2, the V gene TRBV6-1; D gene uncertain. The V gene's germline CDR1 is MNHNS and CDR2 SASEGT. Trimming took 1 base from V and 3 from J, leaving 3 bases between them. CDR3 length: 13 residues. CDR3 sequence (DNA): TGTGCCAGCAGTGAAGTCGACACCGGGGAGCTGTTTTTT. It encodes CASSEVDTGELFF.

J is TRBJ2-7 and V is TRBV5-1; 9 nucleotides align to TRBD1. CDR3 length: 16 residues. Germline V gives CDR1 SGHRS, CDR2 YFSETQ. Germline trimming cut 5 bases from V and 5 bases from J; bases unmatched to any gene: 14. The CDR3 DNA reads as TGCGCCAGCAGGCCGATTTCCGGGACAGGGCCCAACGAGCAGTACTTC. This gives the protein CASRPISGTGPNEQYF.

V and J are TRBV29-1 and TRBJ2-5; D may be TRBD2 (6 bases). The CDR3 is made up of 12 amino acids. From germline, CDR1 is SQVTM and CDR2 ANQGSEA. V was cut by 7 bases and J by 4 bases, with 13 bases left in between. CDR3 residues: CSARDFPETQYF. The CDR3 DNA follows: TGCAGCGCTCGGGACTTCCCAGAGACCCAGTACTTC.

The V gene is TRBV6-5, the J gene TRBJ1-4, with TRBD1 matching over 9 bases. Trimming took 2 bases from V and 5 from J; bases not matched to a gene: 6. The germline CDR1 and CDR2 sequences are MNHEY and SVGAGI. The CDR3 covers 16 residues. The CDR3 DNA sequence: TGTGCCAGCAGTTACGGGCCGGGACAGGGCAATGAAAAACTGTTTTTT. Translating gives CASSYGPGQGNEKLFF.

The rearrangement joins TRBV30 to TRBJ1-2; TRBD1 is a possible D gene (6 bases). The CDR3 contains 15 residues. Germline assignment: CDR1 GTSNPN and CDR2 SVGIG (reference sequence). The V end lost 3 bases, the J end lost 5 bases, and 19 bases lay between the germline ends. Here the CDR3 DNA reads TGTGCCTGGAGCTTCTTGGGGGGCGCGGCGTATGGCTACACCTTC. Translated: CAWSFLGGAAYGYTF. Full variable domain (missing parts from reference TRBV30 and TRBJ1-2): SQTIHQWPATLVQPVGSPLSLECTVEGTSNPNLYWYRQAAGRGLQLLFYSVGIGQISSEVPQNLSASRPQDRQFILSSKKLLLSDSGFYLCAWSFLGGAAYGYTFGSGTRLTVV.

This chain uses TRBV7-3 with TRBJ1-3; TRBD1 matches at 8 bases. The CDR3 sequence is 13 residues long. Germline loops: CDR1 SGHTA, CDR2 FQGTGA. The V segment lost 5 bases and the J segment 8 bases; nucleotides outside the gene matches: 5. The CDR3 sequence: CASSGGQGHTIYF. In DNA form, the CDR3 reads TGTGCCAGCAGCGGCGGACAGGGACACACCATATATTTT.

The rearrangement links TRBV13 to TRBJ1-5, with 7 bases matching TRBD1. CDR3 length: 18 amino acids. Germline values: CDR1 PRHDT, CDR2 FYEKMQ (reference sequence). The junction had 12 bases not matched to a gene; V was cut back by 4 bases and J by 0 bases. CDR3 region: CASSYRGPTPYSNQPQHF. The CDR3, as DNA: TGTGCCAGCAGCTACAGGGGCCCCACTCCTTATAGCAATCAGCCCCAGCATTTT.

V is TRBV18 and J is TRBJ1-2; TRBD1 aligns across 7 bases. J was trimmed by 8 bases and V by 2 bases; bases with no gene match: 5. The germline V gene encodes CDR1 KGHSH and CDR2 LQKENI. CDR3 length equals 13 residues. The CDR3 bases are TGTGCCAGCTCACCATGGGACAGCGACGGCTACACCTTC. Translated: CASSPWDSDGYTF.

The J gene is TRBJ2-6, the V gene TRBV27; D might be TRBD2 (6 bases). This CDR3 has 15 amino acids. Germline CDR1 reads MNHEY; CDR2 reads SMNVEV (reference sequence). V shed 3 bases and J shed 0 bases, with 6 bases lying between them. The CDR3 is CASSFGGSGANVLTF. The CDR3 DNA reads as TGTGCCAGCAGTTTCGGGGGCTCTGGGGCCAACGTCCTGACTTTC.

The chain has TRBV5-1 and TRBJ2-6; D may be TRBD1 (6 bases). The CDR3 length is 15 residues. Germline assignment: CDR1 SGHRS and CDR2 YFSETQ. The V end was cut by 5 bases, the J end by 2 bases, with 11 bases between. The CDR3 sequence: CASSWGRAGANVLTF. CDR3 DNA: TGCGCCAGCAGTTGGGGGCGGGCTGGGGCCAACGTCCTGACTTTC.

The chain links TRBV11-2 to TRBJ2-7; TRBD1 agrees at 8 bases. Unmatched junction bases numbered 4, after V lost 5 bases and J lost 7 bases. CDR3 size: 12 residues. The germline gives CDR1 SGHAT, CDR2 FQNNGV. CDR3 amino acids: CASSHRGKEQYF. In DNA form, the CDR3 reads TGTGCCAGCAGCCACAGGGGGAAGGAGCAGTACTTC.

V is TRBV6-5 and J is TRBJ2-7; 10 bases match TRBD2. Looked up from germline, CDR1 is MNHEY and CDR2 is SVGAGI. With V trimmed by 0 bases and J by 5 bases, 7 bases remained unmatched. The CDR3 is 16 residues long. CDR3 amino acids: CASSYSSASGRDEQYF. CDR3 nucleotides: TGTGCCAGCAGTTACTCGAGTGCTAGCGGGAGAGACGAGCAGTACTTC.

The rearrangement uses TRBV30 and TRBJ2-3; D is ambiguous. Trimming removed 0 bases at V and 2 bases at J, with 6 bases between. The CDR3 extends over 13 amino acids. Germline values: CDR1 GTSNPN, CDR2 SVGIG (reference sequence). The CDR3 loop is CAWSVGLTDTQYF. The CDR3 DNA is TGTGCCTGGAGTGTAGGCCTCACAGATACGCAGTATTTT. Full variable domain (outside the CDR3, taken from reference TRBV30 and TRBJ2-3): SQTIHQWPATLVQPVGSPLSLECTVEGTSNPNLYWYRQAAGRGLQLLFYSVGIGQISSEVPQNLSASRPQDRQFILSSKKLLLSDSGFYLCAWSVGLTDTQYFGPGTRLTVL.

The CDR3 bases are TGTGCCAGCAGTTACTCTAGGACGGCGGGCAATGAGCAGTTCTTC. Its protein product is CASSYSRTAGNEQFF. This chain connects TRBV6-5 to TRBJ2-1, with a weak D call TRBD2 (5 bases). This CDR3 has 15 amino acids. V gave up 0 bases and J gave up 6 bases, with 12 bases separating them. Germline loops: CDR1 MNHEY, CDR2 SVGAGI.

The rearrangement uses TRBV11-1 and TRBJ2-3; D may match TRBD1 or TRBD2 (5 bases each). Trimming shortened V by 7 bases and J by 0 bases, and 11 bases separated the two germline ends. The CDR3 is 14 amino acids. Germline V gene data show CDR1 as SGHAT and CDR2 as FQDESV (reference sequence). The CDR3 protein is CASTPGRSTDTQYF. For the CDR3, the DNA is TGTGCCAGCACACCGGGACGAAGCACAGATACGCAGTATTTT.

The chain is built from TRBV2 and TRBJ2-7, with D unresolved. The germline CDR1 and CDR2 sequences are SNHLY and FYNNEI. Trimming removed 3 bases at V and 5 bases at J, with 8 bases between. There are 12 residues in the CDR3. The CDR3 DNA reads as TGTGCCAGCAGTGATGGATTCCACGAGCAGTACTTC. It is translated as CASSDGFHEQYF.

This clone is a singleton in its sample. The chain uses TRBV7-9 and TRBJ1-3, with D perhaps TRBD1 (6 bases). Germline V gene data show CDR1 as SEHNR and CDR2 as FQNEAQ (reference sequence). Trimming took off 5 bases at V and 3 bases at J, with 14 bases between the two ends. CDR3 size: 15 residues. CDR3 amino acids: CASSPSGAYGNTIYF. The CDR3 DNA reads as TGTGCCAGCAGCCCTTCAGGGGCGTATGGAAACACCATATATTTT.

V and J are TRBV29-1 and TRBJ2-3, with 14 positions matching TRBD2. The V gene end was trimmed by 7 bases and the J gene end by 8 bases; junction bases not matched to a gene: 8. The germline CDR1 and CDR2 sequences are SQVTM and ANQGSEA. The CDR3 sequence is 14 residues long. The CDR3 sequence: CSARGTSGSGTQYF. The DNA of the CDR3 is TGCAGCGCCAGAGGGACTAGCGGGAGCGGTACGCAGTATTTT.

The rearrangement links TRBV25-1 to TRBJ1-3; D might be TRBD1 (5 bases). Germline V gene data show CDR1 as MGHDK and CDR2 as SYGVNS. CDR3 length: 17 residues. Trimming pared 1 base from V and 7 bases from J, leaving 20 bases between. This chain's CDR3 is CASSELTVLRGDNTIYF. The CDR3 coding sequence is TGTGCCAGCAGTGAATTGACGGTCCTTCGAGGGGATAACACCATATATTTT.

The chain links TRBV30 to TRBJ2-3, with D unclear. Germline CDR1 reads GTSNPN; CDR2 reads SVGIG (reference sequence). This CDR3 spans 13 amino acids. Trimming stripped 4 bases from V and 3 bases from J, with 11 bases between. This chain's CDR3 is CAWNLGFTDTQYF. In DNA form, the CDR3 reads TGTGCCTGGAACCTGGGGTTTACAGATACGCAGTATTTT. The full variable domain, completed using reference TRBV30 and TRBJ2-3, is SQTIHQWPATLVQPVGSPLSLECTVEGTSNPNLYWYRQAAGRGLQLLFYSVGIGQISSEVPQNLSASRPQDRQFILSSKKLLLSDSGFYLCAWNLGFTDTQYFGPGTRLTVL.

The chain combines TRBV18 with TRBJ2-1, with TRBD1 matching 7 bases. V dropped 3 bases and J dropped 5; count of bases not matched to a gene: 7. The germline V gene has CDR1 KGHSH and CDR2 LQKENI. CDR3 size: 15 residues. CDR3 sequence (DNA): TGTGCCAGCTCACCCGGGACAGTCGGGAACAATGAGCAGTTCTTC. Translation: CASSPGTVGNNEQFF.

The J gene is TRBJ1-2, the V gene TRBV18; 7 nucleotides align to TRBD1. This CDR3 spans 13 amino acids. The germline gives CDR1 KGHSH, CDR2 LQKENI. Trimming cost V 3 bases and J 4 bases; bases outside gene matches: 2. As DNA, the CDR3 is TGTGCCAGCTCACCGACAGGGAGCTATGGCTACACCTTC. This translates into CASSPTGSYGYTF.

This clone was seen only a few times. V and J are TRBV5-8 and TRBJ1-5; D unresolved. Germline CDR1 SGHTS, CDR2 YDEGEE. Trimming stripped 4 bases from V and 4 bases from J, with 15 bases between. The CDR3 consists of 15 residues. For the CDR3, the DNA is TGTGCCAGCAGCACCACCGGGAGGACTAATCAGCCCCAGCATTTT. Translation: CASSTTGRTNQPQHF.

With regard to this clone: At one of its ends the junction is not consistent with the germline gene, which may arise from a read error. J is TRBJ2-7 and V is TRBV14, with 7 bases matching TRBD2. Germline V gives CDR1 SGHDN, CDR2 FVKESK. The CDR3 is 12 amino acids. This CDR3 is CASSGSGPTLSF. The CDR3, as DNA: TGTGCCAGCAGCGGTAGCGGGCCCACTTTGTCCTTC.